The T cell receptor (beta chain) under discussion was sequenced for a study of OX40 agonist ivuxolimab in advanced cancers. Study overall: Patients got intravenous ivuxolimab at 0.01 to 10 mg/kg every 2 weeks. Each dose-escalation patient presented with hepatocellular carcinoma, melanoma, renal cell or head and neck cancer. Those enrolled were about 80% male, with a mean age of about 66 years and ages from roughly 20 to 85.

This clone was observed once. Antigen: not known. CDR1 is ENHRY and CDR2 is SYGVKD in the germline V gene. The trim removed 8 bases at V and 3 bases at J, leaving 5 bases unmatched. The length of the CDR3 is 13 residues. Points from the study as a whole: Fewer expanded clones were found on average in CD4+ than in CD8+ T cells.

Libraries were prepared by immunoSEQ multiplex PCR; TCRdb keeps only in-frame clonotypes and omits some of them. The sample lists tens of thousands of clones, less than 90% occurring once. The clonotype comes from an adult with an advanced solid tumor such as melanoma, head and neck, liver or kidney cancer. The chain uses TRBV10-3 and TRBJ2-3; 7 bases are a match to TRBD2. Source: CD4+ or CD8+ T cells sorted from blood, taken in a trial of the OX40 agonist ivuxolimab. CDR3 residues: CAIDGGETDTQYF. CDR3 nucleotides: TGTGCCATCGATGGGGGGGAGACAGATACGCAGTATTTT.